Listed below are T cell receptor beta chains from one sample, sequenced in a study of radiation and T cells in renal cell carcinoma. The assay was immunoSEQ multiplex PCR, and TCRdb's table has in-frame clones only and misses some. The table lists some 20,000 clones, under 65% of them singletons, with roughly 21% in the top ten. The sequences come from tumor tissue, collected from a patient whose treatment was nephrectomy without radiotherapy. All receptors derive from a human donor with renal cell carcinoma. Both conserved end residues are part of each CDR3. The order of the fields is D gene, V gene, clone size, J gene, CDR3 protein, CDR3 DNA. A D gene is named only where the DNA matches it firmly. Clone sizes are given selectively: once, few, many, or a class where the clone is expanded.

D: TRBD1
V: TRBV5-4
size: .
J: TRBJ1-2
CDR3: CASSSRQGLDYGYTF
DNA: TGTGCCAGCAGCTCACGACAGGGCCTAGACTATGGCTACACCTTC

D: .
V: TRBV6-6
size: .
J: TRBJ1-5
CDR3: CASSRPLQPQHF
DNA: TGTGCCAGCAGTAGACCATTACAGCCCCAGCATTTT

D: .
V: TRBV5-1
size: .
J: TRBJ2-5
CDR3: CASSLGPQETQYF
DNA: TGCGCCAGCAGCTTGGGGCCCCAAGAGACCCAGTACTTC

D: .
V: TRBV5-4
size: .
J: TRBJ1-4
CDR3: CASSLGGQNEKLFF
DNA: TGTGCCAGCAGCTTGGGAGGGCAGAATGAAAAACTGTTTTTT

D: .
V: TRBV7-9
size: few
J: TRBJ1-4
CDR3: CASSLGGEKLFF
DNA: TGTGCCAGCAGCTTGGGCGGGGAAAAACTGTTTTTT

D: .
V: TRBV9
size: .
J: TRBJ1-1
CDR3: CASSVTDRPGTPNTEAFF
DNA: TGTGCCAGCAGCGTAACAGACAGGCCCGGGACACCGAACACTGAAGCTTTCTTT

D: .
V: TRBV30
size: .
J: TRBJ1-4
CDR3: CAWSVGPAFNEKLFF
DNA: TGTGCCTGGAGTGTTGGACCTGCGTTTAATGAAAAACTGTTTTTT

D: TRBD1
V: TRBV6-5
size: .
J: TRBJ1-1
CDR3: CASSRTGFGEAFF
DNA: TGTGCCAGCAGTAGGACAGGGTTCGGTGAAGCTTTCTTT

D: .
V: TRBV11-2
size: few
J: TRBJ2-7
CDR3: CASSTRGPGDGEQYF
DNA: TGTGCCAGCAGCACACGAGGTCCAGGGGACGGGGAGCAGTACTTC

D: .
V: TRBV4-3
size: .
J: TRBJ2-5
CDR3: CASSHGETQYF
DNA: TGCGCCAGCAGCCATGGGGAGACCCAGTACTTC

D: TRBD2
V: TRBV7-9
size: .
J: TRBJ2-7
CDR3: CASSPCRTSGGPSYEQYF
DNA: TGTGCCAGCAGCCCGTGCCGAACTAGCGGGGGGCCATCCTACGAGCAGTACTTC

D: .
V: TRBV5-1
size: .
J: TRBJ1-2
CDR3: CASSFGDAAGGYTF
DNA: TGCGCCAGCAGCTTTGGAGACGCGGCCGGTGGCTACACCTTC

D: .
V: TRBV7-2
size: medium-sized
J: TRBJ1-6
CDR3: CASSPRMGTVNSPLHF
DNA: TGTGCCAGCAGCCCCCGGATGGGGACGGTCAATTCACCCCTCCACTTT

D: TRBD1
V: TRBV7-2
size: .
J: TRBJ1-2
CDR3: CASSSADRGPAHYGYTF
DNA: TGTGCCAGCAGCTCCGCAGACAGGGGGCCCGCGCACTATGGCTACACCTTC

D: .
V: TRBV10-3
size: few
J: TRBJ1-2
CDR3: CAIRQDSNYGYTF
DNA: TGTGCCATCAGACAGGACAGTAACTATGGCTACACCTTC

D: TRBD2
V: TRBV7-6
size: .
J: TRBJ2-7
CDR3: CASSLRPGTSGYEQYF
DNA: TGTGCCAGCAGCTTACGGCCCGGGACTAGCGGGTACGAGCAGTACTTC

D: .
V: TRBV6-5
size: .
J: TRBJ2-6
CDR3: CASSRLRTGANVLTF
DNA: TGTGCCAGCAGCCGACTACGAACTGGGGCCAACGTCCTGACTTTC

D: .
V: TRBV25-1
size: .
J: TRBJ2-5
CDR3: CASSEWVGWQETQYF
DNA: TGTGCCAGCAGTGAATGGGTAGGGTGGCAGGAGACCCAGTACTTC

D: .
V: TRBV7-2
size: few
J: TRBJ1-3
CDR3: CASSFQNTIYF
DNA: TGTGCCAGCAGCTTCCAGAACACCATATATTTT

D: .
V: TRBV7-2
size: .
J: TRBJ2-5
CDR3: CASSLGRGESQYF
DNA: TGTGCCAGCAGCTTAGGCAGGGGAGAGTCCCAGTACTTC

D: .
V: TRBV4-2
size: few
J: TRBJ1-5
CDR3: CASSQDLETPSNQPQHF
DNA: TGTGCCAGCAGCCAAGATCTGGAGACACCGAGCAATCAGCCCCAGCATTTT

D: .
V: TRBV4-3
size: once
J: TRBJ2-1
CDR3: CASSARISRYNEQFF
DNA: TGCGCCAGCAGCGCTCGGATCTCTCGGTACAATGAGCAGTTCTTC

D: .
V: TRBV7-8
size: few
J: TRBJ2-2
CDR3: CASIAPLGGYGGELFF
DNA: TGTGCCAGCATCGCGCCCCTGGGGGGTTACGGCGGGGAGCTGTTTTTT

D: TRBD2
V: TRBV7-7
size: .
J: TRBJ2-5
CDR3: CASSLALAGGQTQYF
DNA: TGTGCCAGCAGCTTAGCGCTAGCGGGGGGGCAGACCCAGTACTTC

D: TRBD2
V: TRBV5-4
size: .
J: TRBJ2-1
CDR3: CASSLIMGGFSYNEQFF
DNA: TGTGCCAGCAGCTTAATCATGGGGGGGTTCTCCTACAATGAGCAGTTCTTC

D: TRBD1
V: TRBV30
size: few
J: TRBJ2-3
CDR3: CAWRGWTGTDTQYF
DNA: TGTGCCTGGAGGGGGTGGACAGGGACAGATACGCAGTATTTT

D: TRBD1
V: TRBV9
size: .
J: TRBJ1-6
CDR3: CASSVTGTGNSPLHF
DNA: TGTGCCAGCAGCGTAACCGGGACAGGGAATTCACCCCTCCACTTT

D: TRBD1
V: TRBV28
size: .
J: TRBJ1-2
CDR3: CASSRTGTTMGYTF
DNA: TGTGCCAGCAGTAGGACAGGGACTACTATGGGCTACACCTTC

D: TRBD1
V: TRBV6-5
size: .
J: TRBJ2-7
CDR3: CASTQTGESYEQYF
DNA: TGTGCCAGCACTCAGACAGGGGAATCCTACGAGCAGTACTTC

D: .
V: TRBV27
size: once
J: TRBJ2-1
CDR3: CASSLFGRGFNEQFF
DNA: TGTGCCAGCAGTTTATTCGGACGGGGGTTCAATGAGCAGTTCTTC

D: .
V: TRBV5-6
size: .
J: TRBJ2-6
CDR3: CASSLAGQGFGANVLTF
DNA: TGTGCCAGCAGCTTGGCCGGGCAGGGCTTTGGGGCCAACGTCCTGACTTTC

D: .
V: TRBV7-8
size: .
J: TRBJ2-5
CDR3: CASSLARGPETQYF
DNA: TGTGCCAGCAGCTTAGCCCGGGGGCCAGAGACCCAGTACTTC

D: .
V: TRBV7-8
size: .
J: TRBJ2-7
CDR3: CASSLGTGYEQYF
DNA: TGTGCCAGCAGCCTCGGTACAGGGTACGAGCAGTACTTC

D: TRBD2
V: TRBV7-9
size: .
J: TRBJ2-1
CDR3: CASSLAASGSIYNEQFF
DNA: TGTGCCAGCAGCTTAGCGGCTAGCGGGTCTATCTACAATGAGCAGTTCTTC

D: TRBD2
V: TRBV19
size: few
J: TRBJ2-1
CDR3: CASSILTSGGYNEQFF
DNA: TGTGCCAGTAGTATCCTGACTAGCGGGGGATACAATGAGCAGTTCTTC

D: .
V: TRBV23-1
size: few
J: TRBJ1-6
CDR3: CASSQSRRIGNSPLHF
DNA: TGCGCCAGCAGTCAAAGCAGGCGGATTGGTAATTCACCCCTCCACTTT

D: TRBD2
V: TRBV6-1
size: .
J: TRBJ2-3
CDR3: CASSGISGGVTDTQYF
DNA: TGTGCCAGCAGTGGAATAAGCGGGGGGGTTACGGATACGCAGTATTTT

D: .
V: TRBV30
size: .
J: TRBJ1-4
CDR3: CAWSKGLENEKLFF
DNA: TGTGCCTGGAGTAAGGGACTGGAGAATGAAAAACTGTTTTTT

D: TRBD1
V: TRBV30
size: .
J: TRBJ1-5
CDR3: CAWSQGAKQPQHF
DNA: TGTGCCTGGAGCCAGGGGGCGAAACAGCCCCAGCATTTT

D: .
V: TRBV7-9
size: .
J: TRBJ2-7
CDR3: CASSSQTGEQYF
DNA: TGTGCCAGCAGCTCCCAGACGGGGGAGCAGTACTTC

D: TRBD1
V: TRBV15
size: .
J: TRBJ2-3
CDR3: CATSLQGGSTDTQYF
DNA: TGTGCCACCAGCTTACAGGGGGGTAGCACAGATACGCAGTATTTT

D: TRBD1
V: TRBV6-5
size: many
J: TRBJ1-3
CDR3: CASRRTGTGNTIYF
DNA: TGTGCCAGCAGGAGGACAGGGACTGGAAACACCATATATTTT

D: TRBD1
V: TRBV19
size: few
J: TRBJ2-7
CDR3: CASEDRGHEQYF
DNA: TGTGCCAGTGAGGACAGGGGGCACGAGCAGTACTTC

D: .
V: TRBV30
size: .
J: TRBJ1-1
CDR3: CAWSVLRDTEAFF
DNA: TGTGCCTGGAGTGTACTCAGAGACACTGAAGCTTTCTTT

D: .
V: TRBV6-5
size: .
J: TRBJ1-1
CDR3: CASTLDSSVTEAFF
DNA: TGTGCCAGCACCCTGGACAGCTCTGTCACTGAAGCTTTCTTT

D: .
V: TRBV4-2
size: few
J: TRBJ2-1
CDR3: CASSQDGSPLEQFF
DNA: TGTGCCAGCAGCCAAGATGGCAGCCCCCTTGAGCAGTTCTTC

D: TRBD1
V: TRBV13
size: once
J: TRBJ1-2
CDR3: CASSFTGDRRYTF
DNA: TGTGCCAGCAGCTTCACAGGGGACCGGCGCTACACCTTC

D: TRBD1
V: TRBV7-7
size: few
J: TRBJ2-2
CDR3: CASSSGQGEITGELFF
DNA: TGTGCCAGCAGCTCCGGACAGGGGGAAATCACCGGGGAGCTGTTTTTT

D: .
V: TRBV7-3
size: many
J: TRBJ2-2
CDR3: CASSPGRANTGELFF
DNA: TGTGCCAGCAGCCCGGGACGGGCGAACACCGGGGAGCTGTTTTTT

D: .
V: TRBV5-1
size: .
J: TRBJ2-7
CDR3: CASSYQRHYEQYF
DNA: TGCGCCAGCAGCTACCAGCGGCACTACGAGCAGTACTTC

D: TRBD1
V: TRBV6-1
size: .
J: TRBJ2-1
CDR3: CASEPGQGYNEQFF
DNA: TGTGCCAGTGAACCGGGACAGGGATACAATGAGCAGTTCTTC

D: TRBD2
V: TRBV4-3
size: .
J: TRBJ2-5
CDR3: CASSPRAGGPETQYF
DNA: TGCGCCAGCAGCCCGAGGGCGGGGGGGCCCGAGACCCAGTACTTC

D: .
V: TRBV19
size: hyperexpanded
J: TRBJ2-2
CDR3: CASKKTNTGELFF
DNA: TGTGCCAGTAAAAAGACGAACACCGGGGAGCTGTTTTTT

D: .
V: TRBV2
size: .
J: TRBJ1-1
CDR3: CASRPRGANTEAFF
DNA: TGTGCCAGCAGACCCAGGGGAGCGAACACTGAAGCTTTCTTT

D: .
V: TRBV6-5
size: few
J: TRBJ2-1
CDR3: CASSYAGTSGYNEQFF
DNA: TGTGCCAGCAGTTACGCTGGGACATCGGGGTACAATGAGCAGTTCTTC

D: .
V: TRBV18
size: .
J: TRBJ2-5
CDR3: CASSRGSQETQYF
DNA: TGTGCCAGCTCAAGGGGATCCCAAGAGACCCAGTACTTC

D: .
V: TRBV9
size: few
J: TRBJ1-6
CDR3: CASSPSGIAYNSPLHF
DNA: TGTGCCAGCAGCCCGTCTGGCATTGCCTATAATTCACCCCTCCACTTT

D: TRBD1
V: TRBV5-6
size: .
J: TRBJ1-2
CDR3: CASSLYRGMDTNYGYTF
DNA: TGTGCCAGCAGCTTGTACAGGGGTATGGACACTAACTATGGCTACACCTTC

D: .
V: TRBV19
size: .
J: TRBJ2-1
CDR3: CASTPPGLYNEQFF
DNA: TGTGCCAGTACCCCTCCCGGGTTATACAATGAGCAGTTCTTC

D: .
V: TRBV7-9
size: few
J: TRBJ1-2
CDR3: CASSYRAGGYTF
DNA: TGTGCCAGCAGCTACCGAGCGGGTGGCTACACCTTC